This TCR beta chain is from a study of cytomegalovirus exposure and HLA in healthy donors. Germline V gives CDR1 SGDLS, CDR2 YYNGEE. The V gene end was trimmed by 4 bases and the J gene end by 4 bases; junction bases not matched to a gene: 3. This CDR3 region has 15 residues. Primers for the PCR totalled 60 Vbeta and 13 Jbeta. TCRdb's copy holds only in-frame clones and misses some; the assay was immunoSEQ multiplex PCR. The data show 98,000 or so clones, 60% to 85% seen once. The sequencing sample was made of PBMCs. The chain carries TRBV9 and TRBJ2-1, with TRBD2 identical over 12 bases. This TCR derives from a man aged 60-69 years in good health and CMV-seropositive. The CDR3 loop reads CASSTLAGGYNEQFF. Written as DNA, the CDR3 is TGTGCCAGCAGCACACTAGCGGGGGGTTACAATGAGCAGTTCTTC.